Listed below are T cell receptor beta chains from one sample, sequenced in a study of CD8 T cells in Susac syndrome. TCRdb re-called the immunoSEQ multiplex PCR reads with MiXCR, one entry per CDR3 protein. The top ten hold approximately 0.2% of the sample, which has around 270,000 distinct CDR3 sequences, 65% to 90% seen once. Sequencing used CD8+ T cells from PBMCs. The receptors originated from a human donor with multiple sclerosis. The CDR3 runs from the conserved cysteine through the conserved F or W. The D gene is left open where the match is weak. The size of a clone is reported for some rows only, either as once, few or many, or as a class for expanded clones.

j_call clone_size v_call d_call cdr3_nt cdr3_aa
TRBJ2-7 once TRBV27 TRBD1 TGTGCCAGCAGTTTACGGGGGACAGGCACCTACGAGCAGTACTTC CASSLRGTGTYEQYF
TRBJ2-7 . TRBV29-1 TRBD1 TGCAGCGTTGAAGGGAGGGACAGGGGTTTTATCCCCTCCTACGAGCAGTACTTC CSVEGRDRGFIPSYEQYF
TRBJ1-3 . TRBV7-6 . TGTGCCAGCAGCCCTGGCCCGGGGTACTCTGGAAACACCATATATTTT CASSPGPGYSGNTIYF
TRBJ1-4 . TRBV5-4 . TGTGCCAGCAGCTTGGGGGGATATAATGAAAAACTGTTTTTT CASSLGGYNEKLFF
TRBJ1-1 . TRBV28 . TGTGCCAGCAGTTTAACGCGGCAGAACACTGAAGCTTTCTTT CASSLTRQNTEAFF
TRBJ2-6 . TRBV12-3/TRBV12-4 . TGTGCCAGCAACTCCTCCCCGGGCCCTCGGTCGGGGGCCAACGTCCTGACTTTC CASNSSPGPRSGANVLTF
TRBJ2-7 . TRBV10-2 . TGCGCCAGCAGTGAGTCTTCACAGTTTTACGAGCAGTACTTC CASSESSQFYEQYF
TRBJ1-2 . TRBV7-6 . TGTGCCAGCAGCGCGATTGACACAGCCTATGGCTACACCTTC CASSAIDTAYGYTF
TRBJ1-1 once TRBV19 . TGTGCCAGTAGTGGTATACGACAGACTAACACTGAAGCTTTCTTT CASSGIRQTNTEAFF
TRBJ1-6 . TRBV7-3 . TGTGCCAGCAGCTCTCGACAGGTTCGACCAAGTAATAATTCACCCCTCCACTTT CASSSRQVRPSNNSPLHF
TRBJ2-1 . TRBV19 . TGTGCCAGCAAGCAGCGCTCCTACAATGAGCAGTTCTTC CASKQRSYNEQFF
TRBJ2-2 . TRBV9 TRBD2 TGTGCCAGCTCATCGCAGAGGGGACTAATTACCGGGGAGCTGTTTTTT CASSSQRGLITGELFF
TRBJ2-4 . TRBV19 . TGTGCCAGTAGTATTACGCTTGGCATCGGAAACATTCAGTACTTC CASSITLGIGNIQYF
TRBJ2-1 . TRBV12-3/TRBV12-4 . TGTGCCAGCAGGTTGACAAATGAGCAGTTCTTC CASRLTNEQFF
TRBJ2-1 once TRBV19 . TGTGCCAGTAGTATAGACGCTAGCGTCTACAATGAGCAGTTCTTC CASSIDASVYNEQFF
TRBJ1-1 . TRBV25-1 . TGTGCCAGCAGAGCCCCCGGGGTGGTGGGCACTGAAGCTTTCTTT CASRAPGVVGTEAFF
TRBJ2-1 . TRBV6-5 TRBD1 TGTGCCAGCAGTTACTCGAGGACAGGGAGGAATGAGCAGTTCTTC CASSYSRTGRNEQFF
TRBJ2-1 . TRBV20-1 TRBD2 TGCAGTGCTAGAGATCGGACTAGCTCCTTATACAATGAGCAGTTCTTC CSARDRTSSLYNEQFF
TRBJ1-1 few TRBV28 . TGTGCCAGCAGTTTAGCCTCCAGAGGGACGGAAGCTTTCTTT CASSLASRGTEAFF
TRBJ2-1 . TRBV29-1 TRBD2 TGCAGCGTTGCGGGACTACGCGTGTACAATGAGCAGTTCTTC CSVAGLRVYNEQFF
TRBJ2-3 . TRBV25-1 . TGTGCCAGCAGTCCCCGAGACGCCCAGCGTTCTAGCACAGATACGCAGTATTTT CASSPRDAQRSSTDTQYF
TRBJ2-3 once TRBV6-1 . TGTGCCAGCAGTGGGGGAACCCTGGACCCTCGGGCAGATACGCAGTATTTT CASSGGTLDPRADTQYF
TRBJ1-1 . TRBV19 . TGTGCCAGTAGTTGGCGGATGAACACTGAAGCTTTCTTT CASSWRMNTEAFF
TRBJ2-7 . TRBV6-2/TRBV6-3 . TGTGCCAGCAGTTACGGGATGGACGAGCAGTACTTC CASSYGMDEQYF
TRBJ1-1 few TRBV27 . TGTGCCAGCAGTTTCCCAAGGGGCACTGAAGCTTTCTTT CASSFPRGTEAFF
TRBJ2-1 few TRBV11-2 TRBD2 TGTGCCAGCAGCTTACTAGCGGGACCCATCAATGAGCAGTTCTTC CASSLLAGPINEQFF
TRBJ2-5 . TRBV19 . TGTGCCAGTAGTCCGGGGCTTGTTTTTGGTTTATGGGAGACCCAGTACTTC CASSPGLVFGLWETQYF
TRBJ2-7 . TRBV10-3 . TGTGCCATCAGTGAGTCCGGTTTCTACGAGCAGTACTTC CAISESGFYEQYF
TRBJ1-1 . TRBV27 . TGTGCCAGCAGTTTATCGTGGGGGGGGAACACTGAAGCTTTCTTT CASSLSWGGNTEAFF
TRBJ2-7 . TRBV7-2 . TGTGCCAGCAGCTTAGAACAGGGAAGGGTTTACGAGCAGTACTTC CASSLEQGRVYEQYF
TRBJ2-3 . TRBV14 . TGTGCCAGCAGCCAAGAATATAGCGGAAGCACAGATACGCAGTATTTT CASSQEYSGSTDTQYF
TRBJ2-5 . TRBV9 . TGTGCCAGCAGCGGCGGGACTGCGCAAGAGACCCAGTACTTC CASSGGTAQETQYF
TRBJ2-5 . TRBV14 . TGTGCCAGCAGTCGAGTAGCAGTCGTTCAAGAGACCCAGTACTTC CASSRVAVVQETQYF
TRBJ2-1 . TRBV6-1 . TGTGCCAGCAGTCCTCTACCCACTTTTGAAAGGGGGAGTGAGCAGTTCTTC CASSPLPTFERGSEQFF
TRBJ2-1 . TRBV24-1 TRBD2 TGTGCCACCAGTGAGTCCGGGACTAGCGTTTACAATGAGCAGTTCTTC CATSESGTSVYNEQFF
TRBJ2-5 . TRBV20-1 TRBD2 TGCAGTGCTAGGCTAAGGGAGGTAGCGGGAGTAGAAGAGACCCAGTACTTC CSARLREVAGVEETQYF
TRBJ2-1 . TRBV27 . TGTGCCAGCAGTTGGCCCGGACAGACGCACAATGAGCAGTTCTTC CASSWPGQTHNEQFF
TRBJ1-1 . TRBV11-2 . TGTGCCAGCAGCTTGTTAGCTGGGAACACTGAAGCTTTCTTT CASSLLAGNTEAFF
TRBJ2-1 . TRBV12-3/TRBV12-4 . TGTGCCAGCACCCGACAGAGGGGCAATGAGCAGTTCTTC CASTRQRGNEQFF
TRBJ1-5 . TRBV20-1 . TGCAGTGCCCGAACCGGGACTGCCCAAAAGCCCCAGCATTTT CSARTGTAQKPQHF
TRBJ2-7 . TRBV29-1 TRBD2 TGCAGCGTGGGACTAGCGGGGGACTACGAGCAGTACTTC CSVGLAGDYEQYF